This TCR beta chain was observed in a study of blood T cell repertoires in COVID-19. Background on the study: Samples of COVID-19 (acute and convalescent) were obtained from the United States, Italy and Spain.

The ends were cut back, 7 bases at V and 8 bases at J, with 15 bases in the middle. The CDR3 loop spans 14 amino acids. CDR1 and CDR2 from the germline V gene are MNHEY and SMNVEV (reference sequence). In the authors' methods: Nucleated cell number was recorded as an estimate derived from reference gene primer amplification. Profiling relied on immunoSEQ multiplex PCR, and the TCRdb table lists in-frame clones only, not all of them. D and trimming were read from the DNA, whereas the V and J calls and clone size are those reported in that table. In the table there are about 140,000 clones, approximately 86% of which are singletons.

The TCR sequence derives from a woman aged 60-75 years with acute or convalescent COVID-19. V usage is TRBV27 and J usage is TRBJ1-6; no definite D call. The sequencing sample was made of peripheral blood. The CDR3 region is CASTPLGTDSPLHF. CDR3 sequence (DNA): TGTGCCAGCACCCCTCTAGGTACGGATTCACCCCTCCACTTT.